Each of the 27 T cell receptor beta chains below was sequenced from the same sample in a study of T cells in Graves' hyperthyroidism and ophthalmopathy (dated by TCRdb to about 2019). Library preparation employed multiplex PCR. Sequencing took place on an Illumina HiSeq 2000. Amplification of TCR beta CDR3 regions was carried out from RNA transcripts. A first-round RT-PCR of the TCR CDR3 used the HTBI primer set with the Qiagen OneStep RT-PCR kit. TCRdb reprocessing: public reads trimmed at Q25 with fastp, clones called with MiXCR, in-frame beta chains kept. One record per CDR3 amino acid sequence lists the most common genes and DNA. Here the sample has 600,000 to 700,000 distinct CDR3 sequences; about 15% occur a single time. The ten largest clones take up around 4.5% of the sample. Sequencing was carried out using blood. All receptors come from a woman in her 40s with Graves' ophthalmopathy.

The sample holds many counts of this clonotype. This sequence joins TRBV28 and TRBJ1-5, with TRBD1 matching 8 bases. CDR3 length equals 15 residues. The V gene end was trimmed by 5 bases and the J gene end by 8 bases; junction bases not matched to a gene: 11. Germline values: CDR1 MDHEN, CDR2 SYDVKM. CDR3 in amino acids: CASSQLTGAEEPQHF. The DNA for the CDR3 is TGTGCCAGCAGTCAATTGACAGGGGCAGAGGAGCCCCAGCATTTT.

The chain uses TRBV6-1 and TRBJ1-3, with D maybe TRBD1 (6 bases). V lost 2 bases and J lost 4, with 15 bases in between. The CDR3 has 16 amino acids. Germline V gene data show CDR1 as MNHNS and CDR2 as SASEGT. The CDR3 DNA follows: TGTGCCAGCAGTGAATGGGCGGGGGCCGGCGGAAACACCATATATTTT. Protein: CASSEWAGAGGNTIYF.

In this sample, this clonotype turned up many times. The rearrangement joins TRBV6-2 or TRBV6-3 to TRBJ2-3; D remains ambiguous. Trimming removed 0 bases at V and 5 bases at J, with 6 bases between. This CDR3 is built from 13 residues. Per germline, CDR1 MNHEY and CDR2 SVGEGT. The CDR3 nucleotides read TGTGCCAGCAGTTACTCGAAAGGAGATACGCAGTATTTT. This gives the protein CASSYSKGDTQYF.

Ten or more counts support this clonotype. One end of the junction fails to match germline, which may point to a read error. This chain connects TRBV20-1 to TRBJ1-5; D gene uncertain. Germline V lookup: CDR1 DFQATT, CDR2 SNEGSKA (reference sequence). The CDR3 extends over 10 amino acids. The CDR3, as DNA: TGCAGTGCTAGAGATCAGCTCCAGCATTTT. It codes for CSARDQLQHF.

This clonotype has a handful of counts. This rearrangement joins TRBV9 to TRBJ2-7, with 8 bases matching TRBD1. Trimming at V came to 3 bases and at J to 4 bases, leaving 12 bases not matched to a gene. This CDR3 is 16 amino acids long. The germline CDR1 and CDR2 sequences are SGDLS and YYNGEE. This chain's CDR3 is CASSAAGDRGFYEQYF. CDR3 nucleotide sequence: TGTGCCAGCAGCGCCGCCGGTGACAGGGGTTTTTACGAGCAGTACTTC.

This clonotype was picked up a small number of times. CDR3 sequence reads: CSARDMRQETQYF. CDR3 DNA: TGCAGTGCTAGAGATATGCGGCAAGAGACCCAGTACTTC. The rearrangement links TRBV20-1 to TRBJ2-5; the D is unclear. This CDR3 has 13 residues. CDR1 is DFQATT, CDR2 SNEGSKA, per germline (reference sequence). Trimming shortened V by 0 bases and J by 2 bases, and 7 bases separated the two germline ends.

This sequence joins TRBV6-1 and TRBJ2-2, with 7 bases identical to TRBD2. This CDR3 spans 14 amino acids. Trimming removed 5 bases from V and 6 bases from J; junction bases left unmatched: 6. Germline CDR1 MNHNS, CDR2 SASEGT. CDR3 DNA sequence: TGTGCCAGCAGTCGGACTAGAAAGGCCGGGGAGCTGTTTTTT. Its protein product is CASSRTRKAGELFF.

This clonotype was seen at least ten times. The chain employs TRBV6-1 and TRBJ2-3; D gene uncertain. The germline V gene encodes CDR1 MNHNS and CDR2 SASEGT. Trimming took 8 bases from V and 4 from J, leaving 13 bases between them. The CDR3 totals 13 residues. In DNA, the CDR3 is TGTGCCAGCTCTCTAGACATCGCAGATACGCAGTATTTT. This gives the protein CASSLDIADTQYF.

This clonotype was detected many times. V usage is TRBV20-1 and J usage is TRBJ2-7, with TRBD1 identical over 7 bases. The junction had 17 bases not matched to a gene; V was cut back by 6 bases and J by 6 bases. Per the germline V gene, CDR1 is DFQATT and CDR2 is SNEGSKA (reference sequence). The CDR3 runs to 15 residues. The CDR3 here is CSAQTGDRELAEQYF. CDR3 DNA sequence: TGCAGTGCCCAAACTGGCGACAGGGAACTTGCCGAGCAGTACTTC.

This clonotype was counted only a few times. This chain uses TRBV30 with TRBJ1-2; 8 nucleotides agree with TRBD1. After removal of 3 bases from V and 3 bases from J, the junction contained 18 bases not matched to a gene. The germline V gene encodes CDR1 GTSNPN and CDR2 SVGIG (reference sequence). The CDR3 is 18 residues long. The CDR3, as DNA: TGTGCCTGGAGAAAAAGTCCCGCCGGGACAGGATCCCACTATGGCTACACCTTC. Protein sequence: CAWRKSPAGTGSHYGYTF.

This clonotype appeared a few times. The chain combines TRBV7-8 with TRBJ2-7, with 14 bases matching TRBD2. J lost 4 bases, V lost 5 bases, and 4 bases had no gene match. Looked up from germline, CDR1 is SGHVS and CDR2 is FQNEAQ. The CDR3 runs to 15 residues. CDR3 sequence (DNA): TGTGCCAGCAGCATCAGGACTAGCGGGAGGTACGAGCAGTACTTC. Translated, it gives CASSIRTSGRYEQYF.

This clonotype has a count of ten or more. The chain uses TRBV10-3 and TRBJ2-6; the D is unclear. Germline values: CDR1 ENHRY, CDR2 SYGVKD. V was shortened by 2 bases and J by 2 bases, with 7 bases between the two germline ends. The CDR3 contains 15 residues. CDR3 region: CAISEGDPGANVLTF. CDR3 sequence (DNA): TGTGCCATCAGTGAGGGGGATCCTGGGGCCAACGTCCTGACTTTC.

This clonotype was found many times. J is TRBJ2-7 and V is TRBV11-1; possible D gene TRBD2, 6 bases. The CDR3 totals 15 residues. Trimming shortened V by 4 bases and J by 7 bases, and 20 bases separated the two germline ends. CDR1 and CDR2 from the germline V gene are SGHAT and FQDESV (reference sequence). Here the CDR3 DNA reads TGTGCCAGCAGCTCCCGGGACTTGCTCCTAGAGGAGCAGTACTTC. Residues: CASSSRDLLLEEQYF.

The gene calls are TRBV4-3 and TRBJ2-7; D tentatively fits TRBD1 or TRBD2 (5 bases each). CDR3 length equals 16 residues. Germline values: CDR1 LGHNA, CDR2 YSLEER. V dropped 0 bases and J dropped 3 bases, with 15 bases sitting between them. The CDR3 DNA follows: TGCGCCAGCAGCCAAGATTGGCCCGGGGCCTTCTACGAGCAGTACTTC. It specifies CASSQDWPGAFYEQYF.

This clonotype was observed at least ten times. The chain uses TRBV28 and TRBJ1-2; 8 nucleotides line up with TRBD1. V was pared by 4 bases and J by 4 bases, with 5 bases of the junction left unmatched. The CDR3 runs 14 residues. Germline-derived CDR1 and CDR2 are MDHEN and SYDVKM. The CDR3 DNA sequence: TGTGCCAGCAGTTCAGGGGGCGCACCCTATGGCTACACCTTC. The encoded protein is CASSSGGAPYGYTF.

This clonotype has at least ten counts. The chain couples TRBV19 to TRBJ2-5, with D perhaps matching TRBD2 (6 bases). The V gene's germline CDR1 is LNHDA and CDR2 SQIVND (reference sequence). The germline V and J ends were trimmed by 4 bases and 3 bases, with 6 bases remaining between them. This CDR3 region has 12 residues. In DNA, the CDR3 is TGTGCCAGTAGTAGCGGGAAAGAGACCCAGTACTTC. This sequence encodes CASSSGKETQYF.

At least ten counts were recorded for this clonotype. V gene TRBV4-2 combines with J gene TRBJ2-7, with D hard to call. Trimming removed 4 bases at V and 7 bases at J, with 11 bases between. This CDR3 comprises 12 residues. CDR1 LGHNA and CDR2 YNFKEQ come from the germline V gene. This CDR3 reads CASSREMGEQYF. The CDR3 DNA is TGTGCCAGCAGCCGAGAAATGGGGGAGCAGTACTTC.

This clonotype was recorded many times. This chain uses TRBV27 with TRBJ2-7; D uncertain. Trimming took 5 bases from V and 4 from J, leaving 21 bases between them. CDR3 length equals 16 residues. The V gene's germline CDR1 is MNHEY and CDR2 SMNVEV (reference sequence). CDR3 sequence (DNA): TGTGCCAGCAGTCCCCTGCACTCGACTTTTCCTTACGAGCAGTACTTC. This codes for CASSPLHSTFPYEQYF.

This clonotype was counted between two and nine times. At one boundary the junction diverges from the germline segment, which might be a read error. V is TRBV7-9 and J is TRBJ1-2; the D is unclear. The V gene's germline CDR1 is SEHNR and CDR2 FQNEAQ (reference sequence). The CDR3 has 13 residues. The CDR3 region is CASSLDSNHGYTF. As DNA, the CDR3 is TGTGCCAGCAGCTTAGACAGTAACCATGGCTACACCTTC.

This clonotype was counted at least ten times. The chain has TRBV30 and TRBJ1-1; D is perhaps TRBD1 (5 bases). This CDR3 region has 13 residues. The V gene's germline CDR1 is GTSNPN and CDR2 SVGIG (reference sequence). The V and J ends lost 3 bases and 4 bases respectively, with 12 bases between them. CDR3 in amino acids: CAWSPGRGTEAFF. CDR3 coding DNA: TGTGCCTGGAGCCCAGGGAGAGGCACTGAAGCTTTCTTT.

There are many counts of this clonotype. The CDR3, as DNA: TGTGCCAGCAGTACTAACAGGGCTACTCAGCCCCAGCATTTT. It encodes CASSTNRATQPQHF. The chain couples TRBV28 to TRBJ1-5; weak D call: TRBD1 (6 bases). The V end lost 5 bases, the J end lost 6 bases, and 14 bases lay between the germline ends. The CDR3 runs 14 residues. The germline V gene encodes CDR1 MDHEN and CDR2 SYDVKM.

This clonotype was observed a few times. Its ends do not fully match the called genes, so a read error is possible. The chain recombines TRBV7-3 with TRBJ2-3; tentative D call: TRBD2 (5 bases). Germline V gene data show CDR1 as SGHTA and CDR2 as FQGTGA. This CDR3 is built from 18 residues. The CDR3 region is CASSLITSSPSRTDTQYF. The CDR3 nucleotides are TGTGCCAGCAGTTTAATTACTAGTTCCCCATCCCGCACAGATACGCAGTATTTT.

This chain uses TRBV24-1 with TRBJ2-7; the D gene is possibly TRBD2 (6 bases). The germline V gene encodes CDR1 KGHDR and CDR2 SFDVKD. The length of the CDR3 is 13 residues. V was pared by 3 bases and J by 5 bases, with 10 bases between. The CDR3 here is CATSDGGVHEQYF. The CDR3 DNA sequence: TGTGCCACCAGTGATGGAGGGGTGCACGAGCAGTACTTC.

This clonotype showed up many times. V gene TRBV7-2 combines with J gene TRBJ2-7, with 7 bases lining up with TRBD2. V was pared by 5 bases and J by 5 bases, with 9 bases of the junction left unmatched. This CDR3 has 14 amino acids. In germline, CDR1 is SGHTA, CDR2 FQGNSA. The DNA for the CDR3 is TGTGCCAGCAGCAATGGACTAGTCCGAGACGAGCAGTACTTC. As protein: CASSNGLVRDEQYF.

This clonotype appeared many times. The chain employs TRBV20-1 and TRBJ2-7, with a tentative D call TRBD2 (5 bases). V lost 6 bases to trimming and J lost 9 bases, with 24 bases between them. Germline CDR1 is DFQATT and CDR2 is SNEGSKA (reference sequence). The CDR3 spans 14 residues. Here the CDR3 reads CSAPIDRGKPAQYF. Here the CDR3 DNA reads TGCAGTGCCCCGATAGATCGGGGAAAGCCCGCGCAGTACTTC.

This clonotype came up many times. Possible read error: a much larger clone is one base away. The chain recombines TRBV12-3 or TRBV12-4 with TRBJ1-5; D unresolved. The CDR3 runs to 13 residues. The CDR3: CASGLAPNQPQHF. Here the CDR3 DNA reads TGTGCCAGCGGTTTAGCACCCAATCAGCCCCAGCATTTT.

This clonotype has at least ten counts. The chain couples TRBV2 to TRBJ2-7, with TRBD2 matching over 7 bases. CDR1 is SNHLY and CDR2 is FYNNEI in the germline V gene. This CDR3 contains 13 residues. V was pared by 2 bases and J by 5 bases, with 3 bases of the junction left unmatched. CDR3 region: CASSEWGGNEQYF. The CDR3 nucleotides are TGTGCCAGCAGTGAATGGGGGGGTAACGAGCAGTACTTC. Full variable domain (rest looked up from reference TRBV2 and TRBJ2-7): EPEVTQTPSHQVTQMGQEVILRCVPISNHLYFYWYRQILGQKVEFLVSFYNNEISEKSEIFDDQFSVERPDGSNFTLKIRSTKLEDSAMYFCASSEWGGNEQYFGPGTRLTVT.